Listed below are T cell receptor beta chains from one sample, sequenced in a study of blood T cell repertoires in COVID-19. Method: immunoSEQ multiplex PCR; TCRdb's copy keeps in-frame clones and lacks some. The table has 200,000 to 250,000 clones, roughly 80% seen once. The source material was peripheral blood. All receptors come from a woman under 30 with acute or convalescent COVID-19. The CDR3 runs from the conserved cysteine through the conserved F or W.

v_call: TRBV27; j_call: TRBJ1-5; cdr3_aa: CASSQRWSNQPQHF
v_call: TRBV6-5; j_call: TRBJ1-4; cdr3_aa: CASSYSTGTGPEKLFF
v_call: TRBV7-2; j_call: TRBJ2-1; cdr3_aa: CASSLPGTSLRYNEQFF
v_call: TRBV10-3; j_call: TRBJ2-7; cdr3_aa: CAISESPRGDYEQYF
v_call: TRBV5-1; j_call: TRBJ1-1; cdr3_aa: CASSLRTGVGTEAFF
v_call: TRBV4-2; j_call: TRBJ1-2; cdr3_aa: CASSQAGTAYGYTF
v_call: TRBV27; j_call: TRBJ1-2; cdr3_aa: CASSLSRRANYGYTF
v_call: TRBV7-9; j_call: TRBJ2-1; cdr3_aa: CASSLFSYEQFF
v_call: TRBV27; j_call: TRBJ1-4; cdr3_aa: CASSLSVDRENEKLFF
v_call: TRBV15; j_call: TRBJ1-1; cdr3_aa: CATSRDSDRGDTEAFF
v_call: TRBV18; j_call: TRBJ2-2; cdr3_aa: CASTDRGGTGELFF
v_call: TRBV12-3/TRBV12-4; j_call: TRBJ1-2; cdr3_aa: CASSPGTSYGYTF
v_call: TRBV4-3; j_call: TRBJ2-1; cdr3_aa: CASSQDTATAYNEQFF
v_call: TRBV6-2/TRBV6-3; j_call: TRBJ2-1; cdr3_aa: CASSYSRYGGFNEQFF
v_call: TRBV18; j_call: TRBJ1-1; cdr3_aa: CASSPEQGDMNTEAFF
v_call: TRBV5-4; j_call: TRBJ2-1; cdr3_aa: CASSGGQGALNEQFF
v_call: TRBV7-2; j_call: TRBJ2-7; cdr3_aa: CASSLAAGAYEQYF
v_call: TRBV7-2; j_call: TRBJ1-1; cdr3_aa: CASSSRVATEAFF
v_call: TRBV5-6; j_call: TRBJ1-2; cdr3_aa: CASSKTGFYNYGYTF
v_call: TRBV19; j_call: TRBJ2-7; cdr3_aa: CASSIRTGSLLYEQYF
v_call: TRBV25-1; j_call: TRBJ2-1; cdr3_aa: CASSERGGTTTYNEQFF
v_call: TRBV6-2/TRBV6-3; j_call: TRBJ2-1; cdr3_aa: CASSYSPVPAGGYNEQFF
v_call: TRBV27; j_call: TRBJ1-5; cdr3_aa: CASTPRGQNNQPQHF
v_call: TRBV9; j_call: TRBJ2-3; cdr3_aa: CASSGRGGDQRTDTQYF
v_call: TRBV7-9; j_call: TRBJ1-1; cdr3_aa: CASSWDRGTEAFF
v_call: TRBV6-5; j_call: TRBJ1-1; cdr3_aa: CASSYSGSGTEAFF
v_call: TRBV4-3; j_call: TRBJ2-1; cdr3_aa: CASSQGRGSSYNEQFF
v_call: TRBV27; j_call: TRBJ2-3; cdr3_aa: CASSLSDTSTDTQYF
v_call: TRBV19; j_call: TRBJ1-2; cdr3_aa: CASSRTPPDGYTF
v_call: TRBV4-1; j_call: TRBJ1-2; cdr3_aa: CASRPGDRVFRGYTF
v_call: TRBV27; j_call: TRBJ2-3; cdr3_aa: CASRQQGQDTQYF
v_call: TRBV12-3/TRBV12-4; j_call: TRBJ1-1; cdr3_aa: CASSLVSGTEAFF
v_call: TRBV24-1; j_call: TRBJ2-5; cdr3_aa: CATSDLGGGQGRLQETQYF
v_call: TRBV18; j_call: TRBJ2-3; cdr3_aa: CASSPQSVTDTQYF
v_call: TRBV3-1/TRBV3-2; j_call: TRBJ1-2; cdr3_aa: CASGWGQGQYGYTF
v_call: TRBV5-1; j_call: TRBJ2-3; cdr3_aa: CASGPSGGRTDTQYF
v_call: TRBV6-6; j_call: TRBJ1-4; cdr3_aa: CASGLQGPDEKLFF
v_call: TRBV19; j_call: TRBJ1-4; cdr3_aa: CASRTWTVQNEKLFF
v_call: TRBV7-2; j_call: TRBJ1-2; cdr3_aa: CASSPGGWVAYGYTF
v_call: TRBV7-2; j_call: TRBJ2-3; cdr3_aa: CASSLGTSGNTQYF
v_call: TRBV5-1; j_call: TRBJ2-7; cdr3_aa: CASSLGVRGREDYEQYF
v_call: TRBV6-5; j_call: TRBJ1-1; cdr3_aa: CASWRALYTEAFF
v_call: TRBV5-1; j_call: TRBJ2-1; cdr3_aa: CASSKLAGGRNEQFF
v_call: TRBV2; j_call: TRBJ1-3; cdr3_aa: CASSARTGSGNTIYF
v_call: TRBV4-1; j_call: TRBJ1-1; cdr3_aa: CASSQDPLITEAFF
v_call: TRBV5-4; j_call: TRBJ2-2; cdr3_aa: CASSLGGGTGRLATGELFF
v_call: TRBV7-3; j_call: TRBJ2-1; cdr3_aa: CASSLFGTSGYNEQFF
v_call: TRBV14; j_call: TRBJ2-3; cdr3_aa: CASSQFPSGREDTQYF
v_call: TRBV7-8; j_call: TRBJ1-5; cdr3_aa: CASSSLFRGLSNQPQHF
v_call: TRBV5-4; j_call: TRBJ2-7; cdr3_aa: CASSSSGYEQYF
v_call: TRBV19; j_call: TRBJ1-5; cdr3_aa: CASSIIEGQVLPNQPQHF
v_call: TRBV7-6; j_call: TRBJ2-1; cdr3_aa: CASSLGARGRLGNEQFF
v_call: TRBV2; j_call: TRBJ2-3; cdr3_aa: CASRAGLAGGPSDTQYF
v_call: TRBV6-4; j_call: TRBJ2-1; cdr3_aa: CASSVLAGGAHNEQFF
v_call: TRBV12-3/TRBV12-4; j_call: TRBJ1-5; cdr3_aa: CASSLGQQPQHF
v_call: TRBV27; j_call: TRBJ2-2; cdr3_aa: CASSLKFGAPPGASFGELFF